Listed below are T cell receptor beta chains from one sample, sequenced in a study of blood T cell repertoires in COVID-19. TCRdb's copy holds only in-frame clones and misses some; the assay was immunoSEQ multiplex PCR. The table shows about 480,000 clones, with 85% to 90% occurring only once. The sequencing input was PBMCs or T cells enriched from blood (not recorded which). The origin of the receptors is a woman between 40 and 50 years old who had recovered from COVID-19. Each CDR3 is given with its conserved first and last residue. Part of the rows lack a size; the others show once, few, many or a class for expanded clones.

>TRBV11-3|NA|TRBJ2-5
CASSLQVQETQYF
>TRBV7-9|NA|TRBJ1-5
CASSLGSGRKEPQHF
>TRBV6-2/TRBV6-3|once|TRBJ2-1
CASSYPLAGAYNEQFF
>TRBV11-2|NA|TRBJ2-1
CASSHEPGRKYNEQFF
>TRBV3-1/TRBV3-2|NA|TRBJ2-3
CASSQGVGSGRGQYF
>TRBV10-3|NA|TRBJ1-6
CAIEQGDSYNSPLHF
>TRBV9|NA|TRBJ2-7
CASSVGDSTYEQYF
>TRBV18|NA|TRBJ1-5
CASSPAMVQPQHF
>TRBV2|NA|TRBJ1-4
CASSMTGPNEKLFF
>TRBV11-2|NA|TRBJ2-7
CASSWDRDYEQYF
>TRBV6-5|NA|TRBJ1-3
CASSYSVGGSGNTIYF
>TRBV7-2|once|TRBJ1-1
CASSSFGTGGTEAFF
>TRBV2|NA|TRBJ2-3
CASLQAHSTDTQYF
>TRBV6-5|NA|TRBJ2-3
CASSSGTGGDTQYF
>TRBV2|NA|TRBJ1-2
CASILGLGDGYTF
>TRBV2|NA|TRBJ1-4
CASRDRVSAEKLFF
>TRBV4-3|once|TRBJ2-7
CASSPGGPGYEQYF
>TRBV6-6|NA|TRBJ1-2
CASSYVEVGGYTF
>TRBV6-2/TRBV6-3|NA|TRBJ2-3
CASSFPNDRTLFSTDTQYF
>TRBV9|NA|TRBJ2-3
CASSQQGRSTDTQYF
>TRBV7-8|NA|TRBJ2-4
CASNGGPDKNIQYF
>TRBV6-2/TRBV6-3|few|TRBJ1-5
CASSSGQGHQPQHF
>TRBV12-3/TRBV12-4|NA|TRBJ2-7
CASSSFMEQYF
>TRBV10-3|once|TRBJ1-6
CATGQGRGSPLHF
>TRBV19|NA|TRBJ2-1
CAVRSANSYNEQFF
>TRBV11-2|NA|TRBJ2-7
CASALAVEQYF
>TRBV27|NA|TRBJ2-1
CASSPLSYNEQFF
>TRBV10-3|once|TRBJ1-2
CAISDAMGGAKGYTF
>TRBV18|NA|TRBJ1-1
CASSPSLSTEAFF
>TRBV7-9|NA|TRBJ2-2
CASSELGGELFF
>TRBV3-1/TRBV3-2|NA|TRBJ2-3
CASSQLVPGSTDTQYF
>TRBV10-3|NA|TRBJ1-1
CAISGGTGTNTEAFF
>TRBV5-1|once|TRBJ2-6
CASSTGQAGANVLTF
>TRBV5-4|NA|TRBJ1-4
CASSLKRGQEEKLFF